The text below deals with one T cell receptor (beta chain). Its target is unknown. J was trimmed by 3 bases and V by 6 bases; bases with no gene match: 4. Germline V gene lookup returns CDR1 SNHLY and CDR2 FYNNEI. The CDR3 sequence is 13 residues long. The data stem from a study of chemoradiotherapy in HPV16-positive cancers. Using immunoSEQ multiplex PCR, the repertoire was profiled, and TCRdb retains in-frame clones only, with some absent. This table holds tens of thousands of clones, about 90% found once. Samples were taken several times over chemoradiotherapy. Study-wide points: In HPV16-positive patients, HPV-responsive T-cell expansion tracked better recurrence-free survival. During treatment, candidate HPV-specific clones and E7-related motifs expanded in tumor. The functional HPV-specific definition rests on just a couple of HPV16-positive patients.

This clonotype originated in a human donor with HPV-associated anogenital cancer. The chain has TRBV2 and TRBJ2-7, with TRBD1 identical over 8 bases. Material: blood, obtained from a patient who underwent chemoradiotherapy. This CDR3 reads CASSQDRDYEQYF. The CDR3 DNA reads as TGTGCCAGCAGCCAGGACAGGGACTACGAGCAGTACTTC.